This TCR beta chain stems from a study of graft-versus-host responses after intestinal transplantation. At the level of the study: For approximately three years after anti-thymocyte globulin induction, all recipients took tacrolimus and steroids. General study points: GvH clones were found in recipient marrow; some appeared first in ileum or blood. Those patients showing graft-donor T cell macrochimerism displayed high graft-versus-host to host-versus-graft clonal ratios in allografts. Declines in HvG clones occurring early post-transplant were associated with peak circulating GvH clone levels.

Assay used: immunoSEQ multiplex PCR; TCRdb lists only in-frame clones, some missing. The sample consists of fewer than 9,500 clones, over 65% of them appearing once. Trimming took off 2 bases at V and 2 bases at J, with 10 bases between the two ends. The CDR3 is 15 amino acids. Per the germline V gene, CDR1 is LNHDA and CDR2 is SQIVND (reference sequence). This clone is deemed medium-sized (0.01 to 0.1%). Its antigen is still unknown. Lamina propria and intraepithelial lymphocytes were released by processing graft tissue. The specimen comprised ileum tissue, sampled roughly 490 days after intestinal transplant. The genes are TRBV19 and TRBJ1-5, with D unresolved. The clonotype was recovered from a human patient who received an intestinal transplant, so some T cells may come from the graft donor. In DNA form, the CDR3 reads TGTGCCAGTAGTATACCCTTCCCGGGCAATCAGCCCCAGCATTTT. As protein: CASSIPFPGNQPQHF.